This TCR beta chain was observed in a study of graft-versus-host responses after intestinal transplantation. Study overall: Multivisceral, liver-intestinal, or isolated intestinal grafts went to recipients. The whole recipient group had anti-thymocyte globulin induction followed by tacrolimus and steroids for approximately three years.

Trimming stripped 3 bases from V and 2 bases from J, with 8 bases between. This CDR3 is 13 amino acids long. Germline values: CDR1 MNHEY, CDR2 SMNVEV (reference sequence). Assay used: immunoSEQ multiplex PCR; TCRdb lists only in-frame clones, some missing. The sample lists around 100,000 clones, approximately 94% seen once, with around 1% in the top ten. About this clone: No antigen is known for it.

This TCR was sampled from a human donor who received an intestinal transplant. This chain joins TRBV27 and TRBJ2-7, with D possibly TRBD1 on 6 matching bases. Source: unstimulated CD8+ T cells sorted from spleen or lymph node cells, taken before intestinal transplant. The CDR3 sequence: CASSFRDTYEQYF. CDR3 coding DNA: TGTGCCAGCAGTTTTCGGGACACCTACGAGCAGTACTTC.